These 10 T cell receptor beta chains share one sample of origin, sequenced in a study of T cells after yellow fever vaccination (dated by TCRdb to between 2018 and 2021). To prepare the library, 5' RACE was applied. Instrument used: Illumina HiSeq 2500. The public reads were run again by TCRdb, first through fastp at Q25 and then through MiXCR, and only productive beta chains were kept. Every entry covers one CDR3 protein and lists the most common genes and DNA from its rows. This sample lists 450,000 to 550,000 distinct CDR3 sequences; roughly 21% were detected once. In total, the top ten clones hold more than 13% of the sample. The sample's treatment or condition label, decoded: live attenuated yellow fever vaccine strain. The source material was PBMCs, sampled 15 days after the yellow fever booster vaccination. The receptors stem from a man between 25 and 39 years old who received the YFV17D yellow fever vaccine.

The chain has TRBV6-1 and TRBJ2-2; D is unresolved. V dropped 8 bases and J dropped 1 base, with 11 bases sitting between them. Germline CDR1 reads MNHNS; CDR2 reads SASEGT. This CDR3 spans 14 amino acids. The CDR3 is CASGVSLNTGELFF. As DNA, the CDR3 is TGTGCCAGCGGCGTCTCGCTGAACACCGGGGAGCTGTTTTTT.

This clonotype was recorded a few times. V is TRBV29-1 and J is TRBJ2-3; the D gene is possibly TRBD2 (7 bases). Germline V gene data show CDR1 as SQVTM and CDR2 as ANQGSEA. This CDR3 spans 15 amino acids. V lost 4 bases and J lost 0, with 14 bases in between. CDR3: CSVARGGTSTDTQYF. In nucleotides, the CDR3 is TGCAGCGTTGCAAGGGGGGGGACTAGCACAGATACGCAGTATTTT.

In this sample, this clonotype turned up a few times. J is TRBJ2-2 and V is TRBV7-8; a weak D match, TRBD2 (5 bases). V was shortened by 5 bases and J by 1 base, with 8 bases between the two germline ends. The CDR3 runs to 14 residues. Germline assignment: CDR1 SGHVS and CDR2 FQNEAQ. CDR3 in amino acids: CASSRSGNTGELFF. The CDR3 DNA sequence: TGTGCCAGCAGCAGAAGCGGGAACACCGGGGAGCTGTTTTTT.

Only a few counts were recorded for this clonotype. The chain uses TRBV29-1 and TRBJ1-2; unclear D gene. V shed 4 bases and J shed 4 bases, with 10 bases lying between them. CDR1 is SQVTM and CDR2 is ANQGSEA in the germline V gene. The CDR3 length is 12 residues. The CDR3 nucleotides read TGCAGCGTTGCCGGGCTCGGCTATGGCTACACCTTC. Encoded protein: CSVAGLGYGYTF.

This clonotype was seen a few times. The DNA for the CDR3 is TGTGCCAGCAGTGAATATAGCGGGGCTAGCACAGATACGCAGTATTTT. Its protein is CASSEYSGASTDTQYF. The chain is built from TRBV25-1 and TRBJ2-3, with 8 nucleotides matching TRBD2. This CDR3 is 16 amino acids long. With V trimmed by 0 bases and J by 0 bases, 2 bases remained unmatched. Germline CDR1 is MGHDK and CDR2 is SYGVNS.

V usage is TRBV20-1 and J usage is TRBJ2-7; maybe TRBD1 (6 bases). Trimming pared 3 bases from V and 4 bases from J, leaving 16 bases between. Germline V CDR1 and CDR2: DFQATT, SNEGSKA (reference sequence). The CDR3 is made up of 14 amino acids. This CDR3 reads CSARSYRERYEQYF. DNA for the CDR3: TGCAGTGCTAGGAGTTACAGGGAACGGTACGAGCAGTACTTC.

CDR3 bases: TGCAGTGCTAGCGGCAGGAACGTACAAGAGACCCAGTACTTC. Translation: CSASGRNVQETQYF. This chain uses TRBV20-1 with TRBJ2-5, with unresolved D. The germline CDR1 and CDR2 sequences are DFQATT and SNEGSKA (reference sequence). The CDR3 covers 14 residues. V dropped 3 bases and J dropped 2 bases, with 13 bases sitting between them.

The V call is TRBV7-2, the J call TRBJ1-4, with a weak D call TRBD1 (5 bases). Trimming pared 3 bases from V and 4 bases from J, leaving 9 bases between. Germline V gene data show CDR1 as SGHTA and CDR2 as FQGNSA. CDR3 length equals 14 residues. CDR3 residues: CASSLGRLNEKLFF. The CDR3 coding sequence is TGTGCCAGCAGCTTGGGACGGCTTAATGAAAAACTGTTTTTT.

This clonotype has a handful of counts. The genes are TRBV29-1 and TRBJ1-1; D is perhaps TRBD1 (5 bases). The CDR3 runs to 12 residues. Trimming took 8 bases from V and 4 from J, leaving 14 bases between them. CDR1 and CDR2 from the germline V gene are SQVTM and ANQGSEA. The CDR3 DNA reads TGCAGCAGTATTTTCGGGGGCACTGAAGCTTTCTTT. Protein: CSSIFGGTEAFF.

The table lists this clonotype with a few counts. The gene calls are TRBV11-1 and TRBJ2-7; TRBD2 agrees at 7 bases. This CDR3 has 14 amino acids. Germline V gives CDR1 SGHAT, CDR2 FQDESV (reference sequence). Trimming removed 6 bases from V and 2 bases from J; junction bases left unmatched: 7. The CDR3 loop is CASRPTGLPYEQYF. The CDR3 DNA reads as TGTGCCAGCAGGCCGACGGGACTACCCTACGAGCAGTACTTC.